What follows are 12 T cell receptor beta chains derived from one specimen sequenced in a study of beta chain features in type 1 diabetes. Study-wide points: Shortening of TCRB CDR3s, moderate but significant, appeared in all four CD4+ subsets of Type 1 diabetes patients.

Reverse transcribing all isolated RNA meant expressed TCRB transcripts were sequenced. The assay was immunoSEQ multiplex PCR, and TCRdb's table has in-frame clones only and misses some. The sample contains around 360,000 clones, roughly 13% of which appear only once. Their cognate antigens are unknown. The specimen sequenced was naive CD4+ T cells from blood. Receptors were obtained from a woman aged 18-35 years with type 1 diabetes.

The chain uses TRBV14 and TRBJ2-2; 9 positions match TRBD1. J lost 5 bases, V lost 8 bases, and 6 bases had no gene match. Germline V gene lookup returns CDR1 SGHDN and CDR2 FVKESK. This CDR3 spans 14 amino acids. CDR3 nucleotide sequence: TGTGCCAGCCAGACACAGGGGGCGACCGGGGAGCTGTTTTTT. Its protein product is CASQTQGATGELFF. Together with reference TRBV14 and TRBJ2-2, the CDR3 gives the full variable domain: EAGVTQFPSHSVIEKGQTVTLRCDPISGHDNLYWYRRVMGKEIKFLLHFVKESKQDESGMPNNRFLAERTGGTYSTLKVQPAELEDSGVYFCASQTQGATGELFFGEGSRLTVL.

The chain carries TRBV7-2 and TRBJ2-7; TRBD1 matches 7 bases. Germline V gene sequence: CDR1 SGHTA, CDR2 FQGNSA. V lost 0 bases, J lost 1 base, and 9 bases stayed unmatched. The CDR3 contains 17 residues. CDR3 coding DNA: TGTGCCAGCAGCTTAGCGGGATACAGGGGATATTCCTACGAGCAGTACTTC. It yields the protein CASSLAGYRGYSYEQYF.

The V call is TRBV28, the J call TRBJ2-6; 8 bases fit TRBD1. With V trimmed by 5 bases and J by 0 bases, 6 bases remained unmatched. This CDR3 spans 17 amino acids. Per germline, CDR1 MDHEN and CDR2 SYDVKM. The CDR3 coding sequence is TGTGCCAGCAGTATCTACGGACAGGGCTCTGGGGCCAACGTCCTGACTTTC. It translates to CASSIYGQGSGANVLTF.

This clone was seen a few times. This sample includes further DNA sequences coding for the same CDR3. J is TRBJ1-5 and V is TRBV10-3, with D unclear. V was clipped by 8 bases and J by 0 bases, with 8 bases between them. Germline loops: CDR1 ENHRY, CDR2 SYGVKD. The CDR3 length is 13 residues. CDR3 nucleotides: TGTGCCATCTCCCGGGATAGCAATCAGCCCCAGCATTTT. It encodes CAISRDSNQPQHF.

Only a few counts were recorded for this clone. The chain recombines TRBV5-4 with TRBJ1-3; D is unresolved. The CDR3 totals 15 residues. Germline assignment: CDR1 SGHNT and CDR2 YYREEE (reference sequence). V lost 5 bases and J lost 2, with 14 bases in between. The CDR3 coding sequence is TGTGCCAGCAGTCCACCGGGTGACGCTGGAAACACCATATATTTT. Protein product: CASSPPGDAGNTIYF. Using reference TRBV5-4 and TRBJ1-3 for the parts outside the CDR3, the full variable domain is ETGVTQSPTHLIKTRGQQVTLRCSSQSGHNTVSWYQQALGQGPQFIFQYYREEENGRGNFPPRFSGLQFPNYSSELNVNALELDDSALYLCASSPPGDAGNTIYFGEGSWLTVV.

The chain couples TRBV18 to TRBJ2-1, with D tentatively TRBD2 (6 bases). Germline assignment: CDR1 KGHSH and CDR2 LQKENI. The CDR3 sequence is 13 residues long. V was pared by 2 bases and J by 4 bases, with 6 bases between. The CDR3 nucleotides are TGTGCCAGCTCACCAGGGACTTACAATGAGCAGTTCTTC. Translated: CASSPGTYNEQFF.

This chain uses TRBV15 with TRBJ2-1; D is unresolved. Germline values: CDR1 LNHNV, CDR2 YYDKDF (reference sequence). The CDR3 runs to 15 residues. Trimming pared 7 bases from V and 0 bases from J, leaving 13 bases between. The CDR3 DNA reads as TGTGCCACCACCCCTGGCGGCTCCTCCTACAATGAGCAGTTCTTC. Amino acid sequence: CATTPGGSSYNEQFF. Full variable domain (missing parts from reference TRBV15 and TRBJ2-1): DAMVIQNPRYQVTQFGKPVTLSCSQTLNHNVMYWYQQKSSQAPKLLFHYYDKDFNNEADTPDNFQSRRPNTSFCFLDIRSPGLGDTAMYLCATTPGGSSYNEQFFGPGTRLTVL.

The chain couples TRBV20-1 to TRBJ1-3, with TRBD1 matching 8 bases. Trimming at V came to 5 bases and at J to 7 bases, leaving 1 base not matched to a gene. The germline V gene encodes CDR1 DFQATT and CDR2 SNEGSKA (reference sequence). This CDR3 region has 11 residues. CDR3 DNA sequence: TGCAGTGCTGACAGGGGTAACACCATATATTTT. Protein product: CSADRGNTIYF.

The CDR3 DNA sequence: TGTGCCAGCAGTGAATATTGGGGCTACGGTGAGCAGTTCTTC. Protein product: CASSEYWGYGEQFF. The chain employs TRBV25-1 and TRBJ2-1; tentatively, D is TRBD1 (5 bases). CDR3 length: 14 residues. The germline V gene has CDR1 MGHDK and CDR2 SYGVNS. V gave up 0 bases and J gave up 9 bases, with 12 bases separating them.

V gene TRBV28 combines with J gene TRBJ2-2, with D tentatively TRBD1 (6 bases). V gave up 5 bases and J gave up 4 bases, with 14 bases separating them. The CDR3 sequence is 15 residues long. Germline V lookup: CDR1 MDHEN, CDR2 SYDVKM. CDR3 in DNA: TGTGCCAGCAGTCCTTCGAACAGGGCCACCGGGGAGCTGTTTTTT. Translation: CASSPSNRATGELFF.

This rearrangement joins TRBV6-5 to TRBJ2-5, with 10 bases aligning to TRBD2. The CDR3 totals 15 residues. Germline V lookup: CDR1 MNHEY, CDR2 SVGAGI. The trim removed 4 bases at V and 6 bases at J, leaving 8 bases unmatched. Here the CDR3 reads CASSLLGAGGKTQYF. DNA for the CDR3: TGTGCCAGCAGTTTATTAGGAGCGGGAGGGAAGACCCAGTACTTC.

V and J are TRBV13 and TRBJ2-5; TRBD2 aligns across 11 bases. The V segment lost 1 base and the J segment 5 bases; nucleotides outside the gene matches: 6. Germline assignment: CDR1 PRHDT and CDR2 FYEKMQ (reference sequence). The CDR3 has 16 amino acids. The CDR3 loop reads CASSLVASGRSETQYF. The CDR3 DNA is TGTGCCAGCAGCTTAGTGGCTAGCGGGAGGTCGGAGACCCAGTACTTC.